This T cell receptor beta chain emerged from a study of control samples from healthy donors and cancer patients. Here immunoSEQ multiplex PCR was the method, and the copy in TCRdb shows in-frame clones only, minus some. Of about 410,000 clones in the sample, 80% to 95% are singletons; the top ten hold around 6.5%. This clone came up once. Germline CDR1 reads MDHEN; CDR2 reads SYDVKM. The V gene lost 5 bases and the J gene lost 3 bases, with 16 bases spanning the gap. The CDR3 is 15 residues long. V usage is TRBV28 and J usage is TRBJ1-1; TRBD1 might be the D (6 bases). The sequenced material came from PBMCs. The sequence was collected from a man aged 40-55 years with head and neck cancer. In DNA form, the CDR3 reads TGTGCCAGCAGTCTGCCAGGGGCTCCAGACACTGAAGCTTTCTTT. Its protein product is CASSLPGAPDTEAFF.